Presented here are 29 T cell receptor beta chains from one specimen sequenced in a study of shared clonotypes between healthy human individuals. Profiling relied on immunoSEQ multiplex PCR, and the TCRdb table lists in-frame clones only, not all of them. The sample holds 400,000 to 600,000 clones; around 79% are singletons and the top ten take approximately 13%. The specimen was PBMCs. The receptors come from a woman between 35 and 50 years old in good health. Some clones in this sample may be carry-over from other donors' samples.

V gene TRBV4-1 combines with J gene TRBJ1-5; D is uncertain. The CDR3 has 16 residues. V lost 0 bases to trimming and J lost 3 bases, with 12 bases between them. The germline V gene encodes CDR1 MGHRA and CDR2 YSYEKL. DNA of the CDR3: TGCGCCAGCAGCCAAGATCTAGTGGACTACAATCAGCCCCAGCATTTT. This translates into CASSQDLVDYNQPQHF.

This chain links TRBV5-1 with TRBJ2-2; D unresolved. CDR3 length equals 14 residues. Per the germline V gene, CDR1 is SGHRS and CDR2 is YFSETQ. The V and J ends lost 1 base and 3 bases respectively, with 7 bases between them. CDR3 loop: CASSLNYDTGELFF. In DNA, the CDR3 is TGCGCCAGCAGCTTGAATTACGACACCGGGGAGCTGTTTTTT.

This chain links TRBV28 with TRBJ1-5; D possibly corresponds to TRBD1 (6 bases). Trimming left V 4 bases short and J 0 bases short, with 16 bases between. The CDR3 is made up of 17 amino acids. Germline V gene lookup returns CDR1 MDHEN and CDR2 SYDVKM. CDR3 residues: CASSSRGPTNSNQPQHF. The DNA for the CDR3 is TGTGCCAGCAGTTCCAGGGGTCCCACTAATAGCAATCAGCCCCAGCATTTT.

The V call is TRBV5-1, the J call TRBJ2-4, with 9 bases lining up with TRBD1. V was pared by 4 bases and J by 7 bases, with 6 bases of the junction left unmatched. Per germline, CDR1 SGHRS and CDR2 YFSETQ. CDR3 length: 14 residues. In DNA form, the CDR3 reads TGCGCCAGCAGCACGCGGACAGGGGATAACATTCAGTACTTC. Translation: CASSTRTGDNIQYF. The whole variable domain, filled in from reference TRBV5-1 and TRBJ2-4, reads KAGVTQTPRYLIKTRGQQVTLSCSPISGHRSVSWYQQTPGQGLQFLFEYFSETQRNKGNFPGRFSGRQFSNSRSEMNVSTLELGDSALYLCASSTRTGDNIQYFGAGTRLSVL.

V is TRBV28 and J is TRBJ2-3; 12 nucleotides line up with TRBD2. The CDR3 spans 19 residues. CDR1 MDHEN and CDR2 SYDVKM come from the germline V gene. J lost 4 bases, V lost 1 base, and 12 bases had no gene match. The CDR3 reads CASSLFRLAGAGGADTQYF. In DNA form, the CDR3 reads TGTGCCAGCAGTTTATTCCGACTAGCGGGAGCTGGAGGCGCAGATACGCAGTATTTT. The variable domain in full, completed from reference TRBV28 and TRBJ2-3, reads DVKVTQSSRYLVKRTGEKVFLECVQDMDHENMFWYRQDPGLGLRLIYFSYDVKMKEKGDIPEGYSVSREKKERFSLILESASTNQTSMYLCASSLFRLAGAGGADTQYFGPGTRLTVL.

The chain couples TRBV5-6 to TRBJ2-7, with D possibly being TRBD1 (6 bases). V lost 2 bases and J 2 bases, leaving 11 bases between the germline ends. Germline CDR1 reads SGHDT; CDR2 reads YYEEEE. There are 14 residues in the CDR3. CDR3 protein: CASSLQGSPYEQYF. As DNA, the CDR3 is TGTGCCAGCAGCTTACAGGGTTCCCCCTACGAGCAGTACTTC.

This chain uses TRBV15 with TRBJ1-5; 9 nucleotides agree with TRBD1. CDR3 length equals 19 residues. CDR1 is LNHNV and CDR2 is YYDKDF in the germline V gene (reference sequence). J was trimmed by 1 base and V by 0 bases; bases with no gene match: 10. The CDR3 DNA follows: TGTGCCACCAGCAGAGATCCCCGGACAGGGGACGGGAGCAATCAGCCCCAGCATTTT. Translating it yields CATSRDPRTGDGSNQPQHF.

CDR3 residues: CASSPRLVFSYEQYF. The CDR3 nucleotides read TGTGCCAGCTCACCAAGACTAGTCTTCTCCTACGAGCAGTACTTC. The genes are TRBV18 and TRBJ2-7, with D possibly being TRBD2 (6 bases). The length of the CDR3 is 15 residues. V gave up 2 bases and J gave up 0 bases, with 11 bases separating them. CDR1 is KGHSH, CDR2 LQKENI, per germline.

The J gene is TRBJ1-4, the V gene TRBV4-3, with D maybe TRBD1 (5 bases). Deletions cut 1 base from V and 9 bases from J, with 12 bases between. There are 14 residues in the CDR3. Germline-derived CDR1 and CDR2 are LGHNA and YSLEER. Here the CDR3 reads CASSQVGRTKKLFF. The CDR3 DNA reads as TGCGCCAGCAGCCAAGTGGGACGGACGAAAAAACTGTTTTTT.

This chain links TRBV7-6 with TRBJ1-3; 9 nucleotides align to TRBD1. J lost 5 bases, V lost 1 base, and 9 bases had no gene match. This CDR3 spans 17 amino acids. Germline CDR1 SGHVS, CDR2 FNYEAQ. For the CDR3, the DNA is TGTGCCAGCAGCTTAGGGATGTTGGACAGGGGTCGAAACACCATATATTTT. This sequence encodes CASSLGMLDRGRNTIYF. The entire variable domain, with the rest obtained from reference TRBV7-6 and TRBJ1-3, is as follows: GAGVSQSPRYKVTKRGQDVALRCDPISGHVSLYWYRQALGQGPEFLTYFNYEAQQDKSGLPNDRFSAERPEGSISTLTIQRTEQRDSAMYRCASSLGMLDRGRNTIYFGEGSWLTVV.

In this sample, this clone turned up many times. The gene calls are TRBV6-5 and TRBJ2-7, with no clear D. V dropped 6 bases and J dropped 1 base, with 16 bases sitting between them. Germline V lookup: CDR1 MNHEY, CDR2 SVGAGI. The length of the CDR3 is 15 residues. Here the CDR3 reads CASSLSSLGSYEQYF. The CDR3 coding sequence is TGTGCCAGCAGCCTTAGCTCTTTGGGATCCTACGAGCAGTACTTC.

The table lists this clone with a few counts. The V and J genes are TRBV7-3 and TRBJ1-1, with D uncertain. The CDR3 runs to 12 residues. Germline V lookup: CDR1 SGHTA, CDR2 FQGTGA. With 3 bases removed from V and 6 bases from J, the gap between germline ends came to 8 bases. The CDR3 DNA sequence: TGTGCCAGCAGCTTTTCGTCCGCTGAAGCTTTCTTT. It is translated as CASSFSSAEAFF.

This clone has only a few counts. This chain connects TRBV19 to TRBJ1-1, with D maybe TRBD1 (6 bases). This CDR3 has 14 residues. CDR1 and CDR2 from the germline V gene are LNHDA and SQIVND (reference sequence). The V end was cut by 6 bases, the J end by 1 base, with 12 bases between. The CDR3 coding sequence is TGTGCCAGTAGCGGAACAGGGCCGAACACTGAAGCTTTCTTT. Translation gives CASSGTGPNTEAFF.

To note about this clone: This could be a read error, since a much larger clone is one nucleotide away. The rearrangement links TRBV7-2 to TRBJ1-3, with a tentative D call TRBD1 (6 bases). There are 14 residues in the CDR3. V was clipped by 2 bases and J by 2 bases, with 7 bases between them. CDR1 and CDR2 (germline): SGHTA, FQGNSA. The CDR3 loop is CASSLRGTGNTIYF. The DNA of the CDR3 is TGTGCCAGCAGCTTAAGGGGGACTGGAAACACCATATATTTT.

The chain combines TRBV9 with TRBJ2-3; 15 bases are a match to TRBD2. The CDR3 runs to 21 residues. The V and J ends lost 0 bases and 2 bases, in that order; junction bases with no gene match: 13. Germline V gene data show CDR1 as SGDLS and CDR2 as YYNGEE. The CDR3 reads CASSVGGGLAGGPVYTDTQYF. CDR3 in DNA: TGTGCCAGCAGCGTAGGAGGGGGACTAGCGGGAGGCCCCGTCTACACAGATACGCAGTATTTT.

The chain uses TRBV28 and TRBJ2-1, with 10 positions matching TRBD2. V shed 4 bases, J shed 10 bases, and the junction held 4 bases outside the gene matches. The CDR3 has 13 amino acids. CDR1 MDHEN and CDR2 SYDVKM come from the germline V gene. The CDR3 nucleotides read TGTGCCAGCAGTTCCCAACTAGCGGGGGAGCAGTTCTTC. Translated: CASSSQLAGEQFF.

The genes are TRBV4-1 and TRBJ2-7; TRBD2 is a possible D gene (6 bases). V gave up 3 bases and J gave up 0 bases, with 15 bases separating them. Germline lookup yields CDR1 MGHRA and CDR2 YSYEKL. CDR3 length: 16 residues. The CDR3 here is CASSHPGTRSSYEQYF. CDR3 nucleotide sequence: TGCGCCAGCAGCCACCCCGGGACTCGAAGCTCCTACGAGCAGTACTTC.

This sequence joins TRBV27 and TRBJ2-4; 8 nucleotides line up with TRBD1. Germline V gene sequence: CDR1 MNHEY, CDR2 SMNVEV (reference sequence). There are 15 residues in the CDR3. Unmatched junction bases numbered 11, after V lost 0 bases and J lost 13 bases. CDR3 coding DNA: TGTGCCAGCAGTTTATCCCCGACAGGGGACTCCATCCAGTACTTC. This sequence encodes CASSLSPTGDSIQYF.

The J gene is TRBJ2-7, the V gene TRBV2; the D gene could be TRBD1 or TRBD2 (6 bases each). This CDR3 contains 16 residues. Looked up from germline, CDR1 is SNHLY and CDR2 is FYNNEI. Deletions cut 4 bases from V and 0 bases from J, with 16 bases between. CDR3 region: CASSGGPGALSYEQYF. The CDR3 DNA reads as TGTGCCAGCAGTGGAGGGCCGGGGGCCCTCTCCTACGAGCAGTACTTC.

In nucleotides, the CDR3 is TGTGCCAGGGAGACAGGACGCTCCTACAATGAGCAGTTCTTC. Residues: CARETGRSYNEQFF. The chain has TRBV6-1 and TRBJ2-1, with TRBD1 as a possible D gene (6 bases). V was pared by 9 bases and J by 0 bases, with 12 bases between. The CDR3 contains 14 residues. Germline CDR1 and CDR2: MNHNS and SASEGT.

V gene TRBV18 combines with J gene TRBJ1-1, with TRBD1 matching 8 bases. This CDR3 spans 15 amino acids. Germline CDR1 reads KGHSH; CDR2 reads LQKENI. V was pared by 3 bases and J by 3 bases, with 6 bases of the junction left unmatched. In DNA form, the CDR3 reads TGTGCCAGCTCACCCCAGGGGGCAGGCGACACTGAAGCTTTCTTT. Translation: CASSPQGAGDTEAFF.

DNA of the CDR3: TGTGCCAGTAGTAACAGGCGGAGGGCCGAAGAGACCCAGTACTTC. Encoded protein: CASSNRRRAEETQYF. This chain links TRBV19 with TRBJ2-5; D possibly corresponds to TRBD2 (6 bases). The germline V gene encodes CDR1 LNHDA and CDR2 SQIVND (reference sequence). The CDR3 spans 15 residues. Trimming stripped 4 bases from V and 3 bases from J, with 15 bases between.

On this clone itself: Other DNA sequences within the sample encode an identical CDR3. This rearrangement joins TRBV7-9 to TRBJ2-3; possible D gene TRBD2, 6 bases. CDR1 is SEHNR and CDR2 is FQNEAQ in the germline V gene (reference sequence). Trimming pared 4 bases from V and 0 bases from J, leaving 8 bases between. The CDR3 totals 14 residues. The CDR3 sequence: CASSSSGSTDTQYF. For the CDR3, the DNA is TGTGCCAGCAGCTCCAGCGGGAGCACAGATACGCAGTATTTT.

This chain uses TRBV5-1 with TRBJ2-3; D remains unclear. The CDR3 runs 12 residues. V was clipped by 0 bases and J by 6 bases, with 5 bases between them. The germline V gene has CDR1 SGHRS and CDR2 YFSETQ. CDR3 bases: TGCGCCAGCAGCTTGGCCGAGGATACGCAGTATTTT. Translating gives CASSLAEDTQYF.

This chain uses TRBV23-1 with TRBJ1-1; no clear D gene. TRBV23-1 has ORF status, its function being uncertain. This CDR3 region has 15 residues. V was clipped by 2 bases and J by 5 bases, with 15 bases between them. The CDR3 loop reads CASSQQVTCGTEAFF. The CDR3 nucleotides are TGCGCCAGCAGTCAACAGGTGACCTGCGGGACTGAAGCTTTCTTT.

Notes on this clone: A much more abundant neighbour one base away suggests this may be a read error. J is TRBJ1-2 and V is TRBV30; the D gene is possibly TRBD1 (6 bases). The CDR3 loop spans 16 amino acids. The germline V gene encodes CDR1 GTSNPN and CDR2 SVGIG (reference sequence). The V gene lost 1 base and the J gene lost 4 bases, with 19 bases spanning the gap. In DNA form, the CDR3 reads TGTGCCTGGAGTGCGGGACGGGGGGCTCCTATCTATGGCTACACCTTC. It encodes CAWSAGRGAPIYGYTF.

CDR3 loop: CASSYGGAHTDTQYF. DNA of the CDR3: TGTGCCAGCAGTTACGGGGGAGCACATACAGATACGCAGTATTTT. The genes are TRBV6-5 and TRBJ2-3; either TRBD1 or TRBD2 may fit D (5 bases each). The CDR3 runs to 15 residues. Germline loops: CDR1 MNHEY, CDR2 SVGAGI. V was shortened by 2 bases and J by 3 bases, with 12 bases between the two germline ends.

This chain links TRBV2 with TRBJ2-4, with a weak D call TRBD2 (6 bases). V shed 8 bases and J shed 2 bases, with 13 bases lying between them. Germline V gene data show CDR1 as SNHLY and CDR2 as FYNNEI. The CDR3 spans 14 residues. CDR3 DNA: TGTGCCAGCGAATGGGGGGAACCCAAAAACATTCAGTACTTC. Its protein product is CASEWGEPKNIQYF.

V usage is TRBV4-1 and J usage is TRBJ2-7; D might be TRBD1 (6 bases). Trimming shortened V by 3 bases and J by 4 bases, and 16 bases separated the two germline ends. This CDR3 contains 15 residues. Looked up from germline, CDR1 is MGHRA and CDR2 is YSYEKL. The CDR3 loop reads CASSQGQRGRYEQYF. CDR3 sequence (DNA): TGCGCCAGCAGCCAGGGACAAAGGGGGAGATACGAGCAGTACTTC.